The following is a TCR beta chain sequence with its context. All enrollees were about 18 to 100 years old and from 24 US areas. Membership in each cohort depended on participant-reported clinical history. This table comes from immunoSEQ multiplex PCR, and its TCRdb copy is limited to in-frame clones, with some not included. The sample includes 210,000 or so clones, 80% of them seen just once. The CDR3 contains 15 residues. Trimming took off 3 bases at V and 0 bases at J, with 12 bases between the two ends. The V gene's germline CDR1 is LNHNV and CDR2 YYDKDF (reference sequence). This record comes from a study of blood T cell repertoires in COVID-19. About the research overall: The origin of the acute and convalescent COVID-19 samples was the United States, Italy and Spain. T cells, B-cell-depleted T cells, or PBMCs provided the cDNA or gDNA that served as material.

This chain links TRBV15 with TRBJ2-7; tentative D call: TRBD1 (6 bases). The clonotype originates from a man aged 25 to 40 with acute COVID-19. Sequencing was carried out using PBMCs or T cells enriched from blood (not recorded which). In nucleotides, the CDR3 is TGTGCCACCAGCAGGGACAGTCAGAGCTCCTACGAGCAGTACTTC. It translates to CATSRDSQSSYEQYF.